The 6 T cell receptor beta chains below all came from one sample that was sequenced in a study of blood T cell repertoires in COVID-19. The table came from immunoSEQ multiplex PCR; TCRdb's copy has only in-frame clones and leaves some out. The profile shows 200,000 to 250,000 clones, approximately 90% of them singletons. The sample consisted of PBMCs or T cells enriched from blood (not recorded which). These receptors originate from a man aged 25-45 years who had recovered from COVID-19.

V and J are TRBV10-3 and TRBJ2-2, with D possibly being TRBD1 (6 bases). Deletions cut 5 bases from V and 1 base from J, with 8 bases between. The CDR3 totals 14 residues. Germline-derived CDR1 and CDR2 are ENHRY and SYGVKD. The CDR3 DNA is TGTGCCATCAGTACAGGGTGGAACACCGGGGAGCTGTTTTTT. This sequence encodes CAISTGWNTGELFF.

CDR3: CATSRDRAGELFF. The CDR3 nucleotides are TGTGCCACCAGCAGAGATCGGGCCGGGGAGCTGTTTTTT. This chain connects TRBV15 to TRBJ2-2; no clear D. This CDR3 region has 13 residues. Germline V CDR1 and CDR2: LNHNV, YYDKDF (reference sequence). V was pared by 0 bases and J by 6 bases, with 5 bases between. The full variable domain, rest sourced from reference TRBV15 and TRBJ2-2, is DAMVIQNPRYQVTQFGKPVTLSCSQTLNHNVMYWYQQKSSQAPKLLFHYYDKDFNNEADTPDNFQSRRPNTSFCFLDIRSPGLGDTAMYLCATSRDRAGELFFGEGSRLTVL.

The rearrangement uses TRBV11-3 and TRBJ2-3; 7 bases match TRBD1. The CDR3 runs 16 residues. CDR1 SGHNT and CDR2 YENEEA come from the germline V gene. The trim removed 1 base at V and 2 bases at J, leaving 6 bases unmatched. CDR3 loop: CASSLGVGGNTDTQYF. The CDR3 nucleotides are TGTGCCAGCAGCTTAGGGGTAGGGGGCAACACAGATACGCAGTATTTT.

The chain combines TRBV7-9 with TRBJ2-3; D is possibly TRBD2 (6 bases). The V gene's germline CDR1 is SEHNR and CDR2 FQNEAQ (reference sequence). V was cut by 7 bases and J by 3 bases, with 17 bases left in between. This CDR3 is built from 15 residues. The CDR3 region has the DNA TGTGCCAGCACTGATGGGGGGAAGGGGACAGATACGCAGTATTTT. Translated: CASTDGGKGTDTQYF. Using reference TRBV7-9 and TRBJ2-3 for the parts outside the CDR3, the full variable domain is DTGVSQNPRHKITKRGQNVTFRCDPISEHNRLYWYRQTLGQGPEFLTYFQNEAQLEKSRLLSDRFSAERPKGSFSTLEIQRTEQGDSAMYLCASTDGGKGTDTQYFGPGTRLTVL.

This chain joins TRBV27 and TRBJ2-3, with 7 bases that match TRBD2. This CDR3 is 15 amino acids long. Losses at the gene ends were 1 base for V and 4 bases for J; bases not matched to a gene: 5. From germline, CDR1 is MNHEY and CDR2 SMNVEV (reference sequence). Here the CDR3 DNA reads TGTGCCAGCAGTTTATTTGCGGGAGTCCCAGATACGCAGTATTTT. As protein: CASSLFAGVPDTQYF.

The chain employs TRBV5-5 and TRBJ1-5; perhaps TRBD1 as D (5 bases). The CDR3 contains 15 residues. V was pared by 1 base and J by 6 bases, with 14 bases between. Germline V gene data show CDR1 as SGHKS and CDR2 as YYEKEE (reference sequence). In nucleotides, the CDR3 is TGTGCCAGCAGCTTGAGTCAGGGTAGGGGTCAGCCCCAGCATTTT. Translation gives CASSLSQGRGQPQHF.